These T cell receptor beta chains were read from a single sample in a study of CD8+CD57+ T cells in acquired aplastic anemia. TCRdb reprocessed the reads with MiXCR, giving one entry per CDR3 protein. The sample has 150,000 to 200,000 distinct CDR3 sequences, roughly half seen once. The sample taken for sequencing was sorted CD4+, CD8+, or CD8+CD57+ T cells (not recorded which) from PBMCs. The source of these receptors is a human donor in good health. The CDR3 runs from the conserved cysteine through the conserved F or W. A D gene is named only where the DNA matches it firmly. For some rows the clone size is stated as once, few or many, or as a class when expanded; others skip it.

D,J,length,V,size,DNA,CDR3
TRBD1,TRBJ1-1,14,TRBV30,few,TGTGCCTGTGCAAAGGGACAGGGTTTATCTGAAGCTTTCTTT,CACAKGQGLSEAFF
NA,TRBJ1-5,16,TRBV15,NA,TGTGCCACCAGTCTCAAGACCGGCCAGATCAATCAGCCCCAGCATTTT,CATSLKTGQINQPQHF
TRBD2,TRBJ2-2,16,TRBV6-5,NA,TGTGCCAGCAGTTACCCGGGGAGGGGGAACACCGGGGAGCTGTTTTTT,CASSYPGRGNTGELFF
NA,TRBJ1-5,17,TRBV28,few,TGTGCCAGCAGTTTTGTACCAGGGCGTCAAGGTAGTCAGCCCCAGCATTTT,CASSFVPGRQGSQPQHF
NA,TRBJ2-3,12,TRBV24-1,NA,TGTGCCACCAGTGACCCCGGGGATACGCAGTATTTT,CATSDPGDTQYF
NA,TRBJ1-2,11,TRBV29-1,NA,TGCAGCGTTGAAATCAGTGGTGGCTACACCTTC,CSVEISGGYTF
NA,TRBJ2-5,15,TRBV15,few,TGTGCCACCAGCAGAGTCCCGATCTCCCAAGAGACCCAGTACTTC,CATSRVPISQETQYF
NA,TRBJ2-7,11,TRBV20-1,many,TGCAGTGCTGGGCCCGGAGGCGAGCAGTACTTC,CSAGPGGEQYF
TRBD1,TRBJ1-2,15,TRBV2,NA,TGTGCCACCAATATACGCGAGACAGGGGTTGGTGGCTACACCTTC,CATNIRETGVGGYTF
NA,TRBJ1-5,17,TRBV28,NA,TGTGCCAGCAGTTTAAAGGGGTCAGGGTGGGACAATCAGCCCCAGCATTTT,CASSLKGSGWDNQPQHF
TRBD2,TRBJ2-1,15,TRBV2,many,TGTGCCAGCAGTCCGAGACTAGCGGCTTCCAATGAGCAGTTCTTC,CASSPRLAASNEQFF
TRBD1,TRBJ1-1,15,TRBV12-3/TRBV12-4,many,TGTGCCAGCAGGGAGGGACAGAGGCTTAACACTGAAGCTTTCTTT,CASREGQRLNTEAFF
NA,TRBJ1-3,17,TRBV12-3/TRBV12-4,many,TGTGCCAGCAGTTCGTGGACAGCCTCCGGGCCTGGAAACACCATATATTTT,CASSSWTASGPGNTIYF
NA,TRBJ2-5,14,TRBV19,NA,TGTGCCAGTAGCACCAGGGGGGAGTGGGAGACCCAGTACTTC,CASSTRGEWETQYF
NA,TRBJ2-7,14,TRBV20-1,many,TGCAGTGCTAGAGCCCCAGGGACCTACCGGGAGCAGTACTTC,CSARAPGTYREQYF
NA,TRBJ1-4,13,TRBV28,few,TGTGCCAGTCGACGGGGGAAAGGGGAAAAACTGTTTTTT,CASRRGKGEKLFF
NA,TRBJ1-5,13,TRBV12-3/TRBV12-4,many,TGTGCCAGCAGTTTAACGGGGAACCAGCCCCAGCATTTT,CASSLTGNQPQHF
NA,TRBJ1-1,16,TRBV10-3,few,TGTGCCATCAGTGAGTCCTCTACGGGAGGGAGCTTGGGGGCTTTCTTT,CAISESSTGGSLGAFF
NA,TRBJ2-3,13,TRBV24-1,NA,TGTGCCACCAGTGACCTGACACCAGATACGCAGTATTTT,CATSDLTPDTQYF
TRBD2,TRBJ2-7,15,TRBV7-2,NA,TGTGCCACCAGCAGTTTTATGACTAGCGCCTACGAGCAGTACTTC,CATSSFMTSAYEQYF
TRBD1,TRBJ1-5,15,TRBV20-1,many,TGCAGTGCTAGGGGGGACAGGCTAGACAATCAGCCCCAGCATTTT,CSARGDRLDNQPQHF
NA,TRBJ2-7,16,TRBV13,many,TGTGCCAGCAGCTTAGGACCCCCAGGAGCCCCCTACGAGCAGTACTTC,CASSLGPPGAPYEQYF
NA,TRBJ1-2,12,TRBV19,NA,TGTGCCAGTAGGTATAGCAACGATGGCTACACCTTC,CASRYSNDGYTF
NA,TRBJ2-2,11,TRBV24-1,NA,TGTGCCCCCGCGAACACCGGGGAGCTGTTTTTT,CAPANTGELFF
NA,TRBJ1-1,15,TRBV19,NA,TGTGCCAGTAGTGACCCGCCACCAATCGACACTGAAGCTTTCTTT,CASSDPPPIDTEAFF
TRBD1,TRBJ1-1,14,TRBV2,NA,TGTGCCAGCAGTTTATCTCCCGGACAGGATAAAGCTTTCTTT,CASSLSPGQDKAFF
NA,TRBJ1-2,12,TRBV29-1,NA,TGCAGCGCTACGGACAGCCTCTATGGCTACACCTTC,CSATDSLYGYTF
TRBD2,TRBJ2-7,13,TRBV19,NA,TGTGCCAGTAGTACCGGGGGGGGATACGAGCAGTACTTC,CASSTGGGYEQYF
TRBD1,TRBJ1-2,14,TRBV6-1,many,TGTGCCAGCAATGCGGGACAGGGGAACTATGGCTACACCTTC,CASNAGQGNYGYTF
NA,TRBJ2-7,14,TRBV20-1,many,TGCAGTGCTAGTCCCCCAGCGGCGTCCTACGAGCAGTACTTC,CSASPPAASYEQYF
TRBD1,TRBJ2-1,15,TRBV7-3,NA,TGTGCCAGCAGCGGCCGGGACAGAACCTACAATGAGCAGTTCTTC,CASSGRDRTYNEQFF
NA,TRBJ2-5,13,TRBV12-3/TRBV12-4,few,TGTGCCAGCAGAACAGCGTGGCAAGAGACCCAGTACTTC,CASRTAWQETQYF
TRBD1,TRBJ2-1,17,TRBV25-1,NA,TGTGCCAGCAGTGAATTCGAGGGGGGGGACAGGGGGAATGAGCAGTTCTTC,CASSEFEGGDRGNEQFF
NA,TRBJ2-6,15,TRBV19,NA,TGTGCCAGTAGTTCACAGTCTACTGGGGCCAACGTCCTGACTTTC,CASSSQSTGANVLTF
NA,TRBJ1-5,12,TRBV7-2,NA,TGTGCCAGCAGTTCCATCAATCAGCCCCAGCATTTT,CASSSINQPQHF
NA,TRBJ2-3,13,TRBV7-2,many,TGTGCCAGCACCTTAGAGACAGGCAGGACGCAGTATTTT,CASTLETGRTQYF
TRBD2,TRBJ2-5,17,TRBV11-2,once,TGTGCCAGCAGCTTACCTCGACTAGCGGGAGGGGAAGAGACCCAGTACTTC,CASSLPRLAGGEETQYF
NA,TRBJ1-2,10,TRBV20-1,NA,TGCAGTGCTAGTTTTACCGGCTACACCTTC,CSASFTGYTF
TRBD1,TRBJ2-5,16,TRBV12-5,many,TGTGCTAGTGGCCCGATACAGGGGAGTGAGGTTGGGACCCAGTACTTC,CASGPIQGSEVGTQYF
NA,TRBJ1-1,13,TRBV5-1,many,TGTGCCAGCAGCCTACAGGGTAACACTGAAGCTTTCTTT,CASSLQGNTEAFF
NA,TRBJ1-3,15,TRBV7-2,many,TGTGCCAGCAGCTTAGCGCGTACCTCTGGAAACACCATATATTTT,CASSLARTSGNTIYF
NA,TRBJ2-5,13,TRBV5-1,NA,TGCGCCAGCAACCTAGCGCCGCGACAGACCCAGTACTTC,CASNLAPRQTQYF
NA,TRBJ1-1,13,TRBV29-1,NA,TGCAGCGTTGGGTTGGGGATGGTCACTGAAGCTTTCTTT,CSVGLGMVTEAFF
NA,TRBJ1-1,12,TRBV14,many,TGTGCCAGCAGCCAAAGTAAGGCTGAAGCTTTCTTT,CASSQSKAEAFF
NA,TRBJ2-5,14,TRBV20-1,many,TGCAGTGCTCAGACCGACAGGTTTGAAGAGACCCAGTACTTC,CSAQTDRFEETQYF
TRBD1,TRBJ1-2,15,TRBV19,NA,TGTGCCAGTAGTGACCCTCCGGGACAGAACTATGGCTACACCTTC,CASSDPPGQNYGYTF
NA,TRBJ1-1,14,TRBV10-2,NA,TGCGCCAGCAGTGAGGGAACTTTGAACACTGAAGCTTTCTTT,CASSEGTLNTEAFF
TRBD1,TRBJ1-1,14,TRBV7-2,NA,TGTGCCAGCAGCCAACGGACAGGCGATACTGAAGCTTTCTTT,CASSQRTGDTEAFF
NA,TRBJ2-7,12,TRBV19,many,TGTGCCAGTAGTATCTTCCTCGGGGAGCAGTACTTC,CASSIFLGEQYF
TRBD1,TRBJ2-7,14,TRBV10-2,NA,TGCGCCAGCAGTGACAGGGACAGGGTCTCCGAGCAGTACTTC,CASSDRDRVSEQYF
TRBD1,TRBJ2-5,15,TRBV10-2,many,TGCGCCAGCAGAGACAGGGGGCTAGGATCAGAGACCCAGTACTTC,CASRDRGLGSETQYF
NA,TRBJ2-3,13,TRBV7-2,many,TGTGCCAGCAGCTTAGGTAGCGGAGATACGCAGTATTTT,CASSLGSGDTQYF
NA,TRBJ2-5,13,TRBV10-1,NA,TGCGCCAGCAGTGACCTGGGCAGGGAGACCCAGTACTTC,CASSDLGRETQYF
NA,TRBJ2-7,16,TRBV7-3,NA,TGTGCTAGCAGCCCCGGCGGGGGCAGGGGACGTTACGAGCAGTACTTC,CASSPGGGRGRYEQYF
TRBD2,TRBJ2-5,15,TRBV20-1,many,TGCAGTGCTGCCAGGGGAGGGACTAGCCAAGAGACCCAGTACTTC,CSAARGGTSQETQYF
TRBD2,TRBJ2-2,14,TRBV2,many,TGTGCCAGCACACGGACTAGCGGGAAAGGGGAGCTGTTTTTT,CASTRTSGKGELFF
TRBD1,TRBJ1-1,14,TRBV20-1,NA,TGCAGTGCTAGAGGGGAGGGGGCTAGGGCTGAAGCTTTCTTT,CSARGEGARAEAFF
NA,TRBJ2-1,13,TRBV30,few,TGTGCCTGGACGGACTACCCCTACAATGAGCAGTTCTTC,CAWTDYPYNEQFF
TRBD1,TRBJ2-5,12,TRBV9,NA,TGTGCCAGCAACAGGGGCGGCGAGACCCAGTACTTC,CASNRGGETQYF